A single sample is the source of the 18 T cell receptor beta chains below, sequenced in a study of blood T cell repertoires in COVID-19 (dated by TCRdb to the early 2020s). The library was generated by the immunoSEQ multiplex PCR assay. Held by TCRdb, this immuneACCESS table contains in-frame sequences only and omits some clones. Under half of the omission traces to an unresolved V gene where checked; the cause of the rest is unknown. For this sample there are approximately 250,000 clones; 85% to 95% appear just once. Of the sample, about 3% is held by the ten largest clones. The sequenced material came from PBMCs or T cells enriched from blood (not recorded which). All receptors come from a man aged 40-50 years who had been exposed to COVID-19.

This chain links TRBV7-2 with TRBJ1-2, with D tentatively TRBD1 (5 bases). The CDR3 consists of 11 residues. Trimming removed 5 bases from V and 13 bases from J, with 14 bases in between. Germline V CDR1 and CDR2: SGHTA, FQGNSA. The CDR3 is CASSLDSSCTF. For the CDR3, the DNA is TGTGCCAGCAGCCTCGACAGCTCCTGCACCTTC.

V and J are TRBV4-1 and TRBJ1-5, with D perhaps matching TRBD1 (5 bases). Germline loops: CDR1 MGHRA, CDR2 YSYEKL. Trimming shortened V by 0 bases and J by 0 bases, and 9 bases separated the two germline ends. CDR3 length: 16 residues. CDR3: CASSQDTTVSNQPQHF. In nucleotides, the CDR3 is TGCGCCAGCAGCCAAGATACGACAGTTAGCAATCAGCCCCAGCATTTT.

The chain employs TRBV11-2 and TRBJ1-2; 8 bases map to TRBD1. CDR3 length: 16 residues. The V and J ends lost 7 bases and 7 bases, in that order; junction bases with no gene match: 17. Germline CDR1 is SGHAT and CDR2 is FQNNGV. CDR3 amino acids: CASIKGVDREQGGYTF. The CDR3 nucleotides are TGTGCCAGCATCAAGGGAGTGGACAGGGAGCAAGGTGGCTACACCTTC.

The V gene is TRBV28, the J gene TRBJ2-4; possible D gene TRBD1, 5 bases. V was cut by 3 bases and J by 5 bases, with 8 bases left in between. Germline assignment: CDR1 MDHEN and CDR2 SYDVKM. CDR3 length: 13 amino acids. CDR3 sequence (DNA): TGTGCCAGCAGTTTGGCACAGGAAAACATTCAGTACTTC. It codes for CASSLAQENIQYF.

The V and J genes are TRBV4-2 and TRBJ1-4; D is unclear. This CDR3 is 12 amino acids long. V was cut by 3 bases and J by 7 bases, with 6 bases left in between. Germline CDR1 is LGHNA and CDR2 is YNFKEQ. CDR3: CASSQLPEKLFF. The CDR3 DNA reads as TGTGCCAGCAGCCAGCTACCTGAAAAACTGTTTTTT.

The chain uses TRBV5-4 and TRBJ2-1; D ambiguous. Between the trimmed V and J ends, which lost 0 bases and 0 bases, there was a span of 10 bases. The CDR3 totals 16 residues. Germline CDR1 reads SGHNT; CDR2 reads YYREEE (reference sequence). The CDR3 bases are TGTGCCAGCAGCTTGGAGTCTTACAGCTCCTACAATGAGCAGTTCTTC. Translated, it gives CASSLESYSSYNEQFF.

The J gene is TRBJ2-3, the V gene TRBV5-1; D not certain. The CDR3 length is 14 residues. V was trimmed by 3 bases and J by 2 bases, leaving 10 bases between them. Germline V gene sequence: CDR1 SGHRS, CDR2 YFSETQ. The chain's CDR3 is CASSSTPTTDTQYF. The CDR3 DNA follows: TGCGCCAGCAGCTCCACCCCTACCACAGATACGCAGTATTTT.

The V and J genes are TRBV28 and TRBJ1-5; D unclear. The CDR3 runs to 13 residues. The ends were cut back, 1 base at V and 4 bases at J, with 5 bases in the middle. Germline CDR1 is MDHEN and CDR2 is SYDVKM. Here the CDR3 reads CASSLYSNQPQHF. CDR3 nucleotide sequence: TGTGCCAGCAGTTTATACAGTAATCAGCCCCAGCATTTT.

V gene TRBV6-1 combines with J gene TRBJ2-7; TRBD2 is a possible D gene (6 bases). V shed 2 bases and J shed 3 bases, with 14 bases lying between them. Germline CDR1 reads MNHNS; CDR2 reads SASEGT. The CDR3 length is 15 residues. CDR3 residues: CASSEILAGSYEQYF. For the CDR3, the DNA is TGTGCCAGCAGTGAAATCCTCGCGGGAAGCTACGAGCAGTACTTC.

This clone was recorded once. The chain is built from TRBV10-3 and TRBJ2-7; maybe TRBD2 (5 bases). The CDR3 is 14 amino acids. Germline lookup yields CDR1 ENHRY and CDR2 SYGVKD. V was trimmed by 7 bases and J by 2 bases, leaving 15 bases between them. The CDR3 DNA reads as TGTGCCATCACCCCAGCGGTTTTCCCCTACGAGCAGTACTTC. Translating it yields CAITPAVFPYEQYF.

The V and J genes are TRBV5-8 and TRBJ1-3, with TRBD1 matching 8 bases. The V gene's germline CDR1 is SGHTS and CDR2 YDEGEE. The CDR3 is made up of 16 amino acids. V lost 0 bases to trimming and J lost 3 bases; unmatched junction nucleotides: 5. The CDR3 DNA reads TGTGCCAGCAGCTTGGTTCAGGGGGCGGTTGGAAACACCATATATTTT. Encoded protein: CASSLVQGAVGNTIYF.

CDR3 sequence reads: CASSLETASPLHF. The CDR3 bases are TGTGCCAGCAGCTTGGAGACAGCTTCACCCCTCCACTTT. The V and J genes are TRBV7-6 and TRBJ1-6; possibly TRBD1 for D (5 bases). The length of the CDR3 is 13 residues. Germline V gene data show CDR1 as SGHVS and CDR2 as FNYEAQ. V was pared by 3 bases and J by 9 bases, with 9 bases between. The variable domain in full, completed from reference TRBV7-6 and TRBJ1-6, reads GAGVSQSPRYKVTKRGQDVALRCDPISGHVSLYWYRQALGQGPEFLTYFNYEAQQDKSGLPNDRFSAERPEGSISTLTIQRTEQRDSAMYRCASSLETASPLHFGNGTRLTVT.

Turning to this clone: One junction end disagrees with the germline gene, perhaps due to a read error. The chain links TRBV5-4 to TRBJ2-3, with 9 bases fitting TRBD1. Germline V lookup: CDR1 SGHNT, CDR2 YYREEE (reference sequence). This CDR3 is 16 amino acids long. The DNA for the CDR3 is TGTGCCAGCAGCTTCGGTAACCCGGGACAGGGTCCGAAACCGCATTTT. This sequence encodes CASSFGNPGQGPKPHF.

The chain carries TRBV6-1 and TRBJ2-1, with D tentatively TRBD1 (6 bases). The V and J ends lost 3 bases and 0 bases respectively, with 21 bases between them. There are 19 residues in the CDR3. In germline, CDR1 is MNHNS, CDR2 SASEGT. The CDR3 region is CASSDDRHHNSASYNEQFF. CDR3 DNA: TGTGCCAGCAGTGATGACAGGCACCATAATTCAGCCTCCTACAATGAGCAGTTCTTC.

The chain employs TRBV4-1 and TRBJ2-3; 14 bases map to TRBD2. Germline V CDR1 and CDR2: MGHRA, YSYEKL. J was trimmed by 3 bases and V by 2 bases; bases with no gene match: 10. The CDR3 is made up of 19 amino acids. CDR3 protein: CASSQSGGTSGSWTDTQYF. The CDR3 region has the DNA TGCGCCAGCAGCCAATCTGGAGGGACTAGCGGGAGCTGGACAGATACGCAGTATTTT.

The chain carries TRBV29-1 and TRBJ1-5; D not certain. This CDR3 has 13 amino acids. The V gene lost 5 bases and the J gene lost 3 bases, with 11 bases spanning the gap. The germline CDR1 and CDR2 sequences are SQVTM and ANQGSEA. CDR3 nucleotides: TGCAGCGTTTCCGTAGAAATCAATCAGCCCCAGCATTTT. Amino acids: CSVSVEINQPQHF.

The chain couples TRBV7-2 to TRBJ2-1; 8 bases are a match to TRBD2. V lost 5 bases and J lost 8; bases outside the gene matches: 14. The germline CDR1 and CDR2 sequences are SGHTA and FQGNSA. This CDR3 has 16 residues. The CDR3 DNA sequence: TGTGCCAGCAGCCCGATGGGGACTAGGGGGGAGCATGAGCAGTTCTTC. Protein sequence: CASSPMGTRGEHEQFF. The full variable domain, rest sourced from reference TRBV7-2 and TRBJ2-1, is GAGVSQSPSNKVTEKGKDVELRCDPISGHTALYWYRQSLGQGLEFLIYFQGNSAPDKSGLPSDRFSAERTGGSVSTLTIQRTQQEDSAVYLCASSPMGTRGEHEQFFGPGTRLTVL.

This clone was seen once. The CDR3 here is CASSVAPGTRDEQYF. CDR3 nucleotide sequence: TGTGCCAGCAGCGTTGCCCCCGGGACTAGAGACGAGCAGTACTTC. This rearrangement joins TRBV9 to TRBJ2-7; TRBD2 matches at 8 bases. CDR1 is SGDLS, CDR2 YYNGEE, per germline. The CDR3 is 15 residues long. V lost 2 bases, J lost 5 bases, and 9 bases stayed unmatched. Full variable domain (outside the CDR3, taken from reference TRBV9 and TRBJ2-7): DSGVTQTPKHLITATGQRVTLRCSPRSGDLSVYWYQQSLDQGLQFLIQYYNGEERAKGNILERFSAQQFPDLHSELNLSSLELGDSALYFCASSVAPGTRDEQYFGPGTRLTVT.